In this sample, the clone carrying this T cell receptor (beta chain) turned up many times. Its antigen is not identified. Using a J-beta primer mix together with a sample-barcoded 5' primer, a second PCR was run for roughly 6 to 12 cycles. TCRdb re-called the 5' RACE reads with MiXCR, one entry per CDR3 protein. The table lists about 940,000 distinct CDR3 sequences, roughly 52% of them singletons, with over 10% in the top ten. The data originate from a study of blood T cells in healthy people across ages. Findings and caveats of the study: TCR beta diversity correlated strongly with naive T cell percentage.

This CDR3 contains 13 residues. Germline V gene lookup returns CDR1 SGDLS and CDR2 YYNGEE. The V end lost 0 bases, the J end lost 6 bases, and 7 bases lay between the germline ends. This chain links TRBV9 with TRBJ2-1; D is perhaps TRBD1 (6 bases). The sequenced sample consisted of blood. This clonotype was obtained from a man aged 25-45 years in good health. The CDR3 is CASSVEQGNEQFF. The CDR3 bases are TGTGCCAGCAGCGTAGAACAGGGCAATGAGCAGTTCTTC.